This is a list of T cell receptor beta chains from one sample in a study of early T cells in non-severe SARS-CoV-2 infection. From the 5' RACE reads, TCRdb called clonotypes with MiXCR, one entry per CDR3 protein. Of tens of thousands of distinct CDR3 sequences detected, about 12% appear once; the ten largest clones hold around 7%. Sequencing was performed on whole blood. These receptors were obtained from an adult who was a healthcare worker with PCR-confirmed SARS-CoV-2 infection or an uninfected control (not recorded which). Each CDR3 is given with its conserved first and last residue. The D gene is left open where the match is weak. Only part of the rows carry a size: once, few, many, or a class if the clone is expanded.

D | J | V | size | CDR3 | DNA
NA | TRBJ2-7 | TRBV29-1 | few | CSVEDTDYEQYF | TGCAGCGTCGAGGACACCGACTACGAGCAGTACTTC
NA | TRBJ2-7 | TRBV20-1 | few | CSARGPSYEQYF | TGCAGTGCTCGCGGGCCGTCCTACGAGCAGTACTTC
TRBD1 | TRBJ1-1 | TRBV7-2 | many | CASSMSGQPNTEAFF | TGTGCCAGCAGCATGTCGGGACAGCCGAACACTGAAGCTTTCTTT
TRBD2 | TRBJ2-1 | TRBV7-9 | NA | CASSPGTTFYNEQFF | TGTGCCAGCAGCCCCGGGACTACCTTTTACAATGAGCAGTTCTTC
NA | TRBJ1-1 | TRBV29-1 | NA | CSVVRQGSAEAFF | TGCAGCGTTGTACGGCAGGGGTCGGCTGAAGCTTTCTTT
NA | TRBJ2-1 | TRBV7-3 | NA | CASSLGGIGYNEQFF | TGTGCCAGCAGCTTAGGCGGGATCGGCTACAATGAGCAGTTCTTC
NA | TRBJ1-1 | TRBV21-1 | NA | CASSARNTPGHGMDSGNTEAFF | TGTGCCAGCAGCGCAAGAAATACCCCGGGTCATGGGATGGACAGCGGGAACACTGAAGCTTTCTTT
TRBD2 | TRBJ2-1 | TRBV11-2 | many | CASSRGGYSGRAVSYNEQFF | TGTGCCAGCAGCCGAGGGGGGTATAGCGGGAGGGCCGTGTCCTACAATGAGCAGTTCTTC
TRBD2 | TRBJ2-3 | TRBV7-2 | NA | CASSPTGGPGDTQYF | TGTGCCAGCAGCCCGACGGGAGGGCCGGGGGATACGCAGTATTTT
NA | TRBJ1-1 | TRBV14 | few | CASSQALGEAFF | TGTGCCAGCAGCCAGGCTCTGGGTGAAGCTTTCTTT
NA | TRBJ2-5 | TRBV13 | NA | CASSLRTAEETQYF | TGTGCCAGCAGCTTAAGGACGGCAGAAGAGACCCAGTACTTC
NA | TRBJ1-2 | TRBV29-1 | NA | CSVTEPSRNYGYTF | TGCAGCGTTACTGAGCCATCGAGAAACTATGGCTACACCTTC
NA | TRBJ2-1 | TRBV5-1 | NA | CASSLSGSLSNEQFF | TGCGCCAGCAGCTTGAGCGGGTCCCTGAGCAATGAGCAGTTCTTC
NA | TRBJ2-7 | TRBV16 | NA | CASSQSASASYEQYF | TGTGCCAGCAGCCAATCCGCTAGCGCAAGCTACGAGCAGTACTTC
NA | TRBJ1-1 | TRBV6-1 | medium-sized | CASSFGPNTEAFF | TGTGCCAGCAGTTTCGGGCCGAACACTGAAGCTTTCTTT
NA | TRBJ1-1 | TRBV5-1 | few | CASSNGNTEAFF | TGCGCCAGCAGTAACGGTAACACTGAAGCTTTCTTT
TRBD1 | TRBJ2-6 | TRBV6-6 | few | CASSATGGTGANVLTF | TGTGCCAGCAGCGCTACAGGGGGCACTGGGGCCAACGTCCTGACTTTC
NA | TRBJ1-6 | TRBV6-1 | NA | CASSAQPLSSYNSPLHF | TGTGCCAGCAGTGCGCAGCCCCTGAGCTCCTATAATTCACCCCTCCACTTT
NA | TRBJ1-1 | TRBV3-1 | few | CASSQALRKAFF | TGTGCCAGCAGCCAAGCCCTGAGGAAAGCTTTCTTT